This T cell receptor beta chain was retrieved from a study of cytomegalovirus exposure and HLA in healthy donors. Overall study findings and caveats: Reports described diagnosis of cytomegalovirus status by the classifier as highly specific and sensitive. One later analysis reportedly identified an Asian-associated ancestry cluster that showed fewer N-insertions than the approximately 700-donor mean. Later analysis identified several of the most significant clusters that appeared linked to common viral pathogens. Researchers catalogued under 200 TCR beta chains as cytomegalovirus-associated.

Germline CDR1 reads SGHRS; CDR2 reads YFSETQ. The CDR3 sequence is 15 residues long. Trimming stripped 0 bases from V and 3 bases from J, with 13 bases between. For this clone: Its antigen is not known.

Primers for the PCR totalled 60 Vbeta and 13 Jbeta. Only in-frame clones appear in the TCRdb table, and some are missing; sequencing was by immunoSEQ multiplex PCR. This sample's table has roughly 120,000 clones. This chain connects TRBV5-1 to TRBJ2-7; weak D call: TRBD2 (5 bases). The TCR originated in a man aged 18 to 30 in good health and CMV-seronegative. Input material: PBMCs. The CDR3 sequence: CASSLDPRAFYEQYF. CDR3 DNA: TGCGCCAGCAGCTTGGATCCGAGGGCGTTCTACGAGCAGTACTTC.